This TCR delta chain emerged from a study of gamma-delta chains in newborns, infants, children. Study-wide background: Innate gammadelta T cells reportedly expand polyclonally right after birth, driven by microbial exposure, per the title.

TCRdb reapplied CATT to the reads. The sample consists of some 10,000 delta-chain clones, about 8.6% of them appearing once. Deletions cut 0 bases from V and 0 bases from J, with 19 bases between. Per germline, CDR1 GEAIGNYY and CDR2 EKD. The length of the CDR3 is 18 residues. The chain carries TRDV2 and TRDJ1, with D perhaps TRDD3 (6 bases). The receptor was derived from a child who was a newborn, infant or young child, either healthy, febrile or measles-vaccinated (not recorded which). The specimen was blood. CDR3 protein: CACDTVKRGDRDTDKLIF. CDR3 sequence (DNA): TGTGCCTGTGACACCGTGAAGCGAGGGGATCGTGACACCGATAAACTCATCTTT.